This TCR beta chain was sequenced during a study of blood T cell repertoires in COVID-19. In the study overall: The origin of the acute and convalescent COVID-19 samples was the United States, Italy and Spain. The cDNA or gDNA used as material had been derived from T cells, B-cell-depleted T cells, or PBMCs.

Methods used by the authors: It was from reference gene primer amplification that nucleated cell counts were estimated. Sequencing used immunoSEQ multiplex PCR; TCRdb keeps in-frame clones, though not all of them. Clone size and the V and J calls come from that table; the DNA yielded D and trimming. Of about 200,000 clones listed, 85% to 90% are singletons. Source material: peripheral blood. This receptor was identified in a man aged 50 to 59 with acute or convalescent COVID-19.

The chain's CDR3 is CASSFAGNTEAFF. Here the CDR3 DNA reads TGTGCCAGCAGCTTCGCGGGGAACACTGAAGCTTTCTTT. The gene calls are TRBV7-9 and TRBJ1-1, with D hard to call. The CDR3 spans 13 residues. Germline CDR1 and CDR2: SEHNR and FQNEAQ (reference sequence). V shed 3 bases and J shed 1 base, with 6 bases lying between them.